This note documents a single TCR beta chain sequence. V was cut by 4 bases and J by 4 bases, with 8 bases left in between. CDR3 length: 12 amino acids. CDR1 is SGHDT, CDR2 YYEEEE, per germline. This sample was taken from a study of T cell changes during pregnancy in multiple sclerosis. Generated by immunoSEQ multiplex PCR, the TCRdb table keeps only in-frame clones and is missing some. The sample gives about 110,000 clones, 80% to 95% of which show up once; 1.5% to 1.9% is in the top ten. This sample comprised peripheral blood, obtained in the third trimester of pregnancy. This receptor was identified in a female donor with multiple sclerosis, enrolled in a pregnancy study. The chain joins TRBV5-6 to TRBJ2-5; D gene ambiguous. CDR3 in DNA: TGTGCCAGCAGCGCAGGAACAGAGACCCAGTACTTC. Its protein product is CASSAGTETQYF.